The clone carrying this TCR beta chain was detected many times. TCRdb ran MiXCR on the RT-PCR reads and lists one entry per CDR3 protein. This table holds more than 600,000 distinct CDR3 sequences, 14% found once. The sequence was collected from a female donor in good health, serving as a healthy control. The sequencing sample was made of memory CD4+ T cells from blood.

This CDR3 is CAISDGELEQYF. CDR3 sequence (DNA): TGTGCCATCAGTGACGGGGAACTCGAGCAGTACTTC. V and J are TRBV10-3 and TRBJ2-7, with a tentative D call TRBD2 (5 bases). The CDR3 sequence is 12 residues long. From germline, CDR1 is ENHRY and CDR2 SYGVKD. V was trimmed by 3 bases and J by 6 bases, leaving 9 bases between them.